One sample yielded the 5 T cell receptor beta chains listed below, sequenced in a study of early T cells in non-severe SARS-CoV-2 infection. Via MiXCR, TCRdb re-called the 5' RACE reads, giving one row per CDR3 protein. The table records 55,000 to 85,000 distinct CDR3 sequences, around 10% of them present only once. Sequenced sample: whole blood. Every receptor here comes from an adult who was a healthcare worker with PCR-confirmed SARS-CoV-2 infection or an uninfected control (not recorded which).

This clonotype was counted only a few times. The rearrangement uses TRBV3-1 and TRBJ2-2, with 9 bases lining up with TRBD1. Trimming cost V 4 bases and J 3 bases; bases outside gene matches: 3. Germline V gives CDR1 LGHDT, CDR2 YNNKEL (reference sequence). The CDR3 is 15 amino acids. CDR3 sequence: CASSLGDRDTGELFF. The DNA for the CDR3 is TGTGCCAGCAGCCTGGGGGACAGGGACACCGGGGAGCTGTTTTTT.

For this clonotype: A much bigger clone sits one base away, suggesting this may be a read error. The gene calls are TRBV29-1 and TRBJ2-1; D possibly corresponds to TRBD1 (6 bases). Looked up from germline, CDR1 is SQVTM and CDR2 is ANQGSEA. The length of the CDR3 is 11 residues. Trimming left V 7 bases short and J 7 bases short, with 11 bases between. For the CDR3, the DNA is TGCAGCGCTGGGGGACAAAATGAGCAGTTCTTC. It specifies CSAGGQNEQFF.

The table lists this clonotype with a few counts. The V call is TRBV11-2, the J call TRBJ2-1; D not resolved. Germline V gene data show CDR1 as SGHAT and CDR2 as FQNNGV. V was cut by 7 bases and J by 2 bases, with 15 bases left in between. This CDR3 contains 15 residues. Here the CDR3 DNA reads TGTGCCAGCACCCGAAACCGTCAAACCTACAATGAGCAGTTCTTC. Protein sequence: CASTRNRQTYNEQFF.

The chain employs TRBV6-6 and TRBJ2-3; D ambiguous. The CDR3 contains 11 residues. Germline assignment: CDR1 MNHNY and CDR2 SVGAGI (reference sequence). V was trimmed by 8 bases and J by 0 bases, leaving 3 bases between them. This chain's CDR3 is CASLSTDTQYF. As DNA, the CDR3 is TGTGCCAGCTTAAGCACAGATACGCAGTATTTT.

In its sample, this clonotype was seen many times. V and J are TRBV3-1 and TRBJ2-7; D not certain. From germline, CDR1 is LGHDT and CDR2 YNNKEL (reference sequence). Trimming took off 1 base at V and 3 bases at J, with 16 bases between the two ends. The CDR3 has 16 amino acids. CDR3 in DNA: TGTGCCAGCAGCCAAGTTAGGACGCGCGACCTCTACGAGCAGTACTTC. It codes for CASSQVRTRDLYEQYF.